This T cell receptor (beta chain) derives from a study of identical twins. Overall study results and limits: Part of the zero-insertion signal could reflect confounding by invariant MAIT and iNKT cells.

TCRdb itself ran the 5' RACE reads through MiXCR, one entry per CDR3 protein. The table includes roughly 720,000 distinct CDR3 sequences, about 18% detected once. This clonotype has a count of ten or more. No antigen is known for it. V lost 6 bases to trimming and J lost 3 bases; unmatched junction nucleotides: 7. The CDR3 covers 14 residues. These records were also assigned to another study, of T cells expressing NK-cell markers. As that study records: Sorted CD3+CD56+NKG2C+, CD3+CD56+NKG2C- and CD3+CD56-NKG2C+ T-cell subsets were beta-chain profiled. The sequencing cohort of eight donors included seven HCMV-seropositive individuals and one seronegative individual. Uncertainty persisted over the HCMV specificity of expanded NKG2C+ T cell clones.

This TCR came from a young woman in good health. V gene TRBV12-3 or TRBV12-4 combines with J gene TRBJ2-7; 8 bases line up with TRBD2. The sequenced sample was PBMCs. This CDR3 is CASSLSGSGYEQYF. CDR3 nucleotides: TGTGCCAGCAGCCTGAGCGGGAGTGGCTACGAGCAGTACTTC.